A single T cell receptor beta chain is shown here with its context. Its target is unknown. The study ran its PCR with 60 Vbeta and 13 Jbeta primers. The method was immunoSEQ multiplex PCR; TCRdb's version includes in-frame clones alone and lacks a portion of them. The sample lists 100,000 to 150,000 clones, approximately 87% occurring once. The V gene lost 3 bases and the J gene lost 0 bases, with 23 bases spanning the gap. CDR1 and CDR2 from the germline V gene are MGHRA and YSYEKL. This CDR3 is 19 amino acids long. The sample is drawn from a study of cytomegalovirus exposure and HLA in healthy donors. Whole-study findings and limits: Among the CMV-associated chains, a few were confirmed in vitro as specific for CMV antigens. Most likely, a cluster of highly shared sequence variants arose as a sequencing artifact. Within an earlier analysis, most TCR beta V segments proved productive either about 87% or about 30% of the time.

The source material was PBMCs. The genes are TRBV4-1 and TRBJ1-2; D not resolved. The source is a man aged 18 to 29 in good health and CMV-seropositive. CDR3 amino acids: CASSQRVVLGREANYGYTF. The CDR3 nucleotides are TGCGCCAGCAGCCAGAGGGTTGTGTTGGGGAGGGAGGCTAACTATGGCTACACCTTC.